What follows are 2 T cell receptor beta chains derived from one specimen sequenced in a study of yellow fever vaccine responses in identical twins. Via MiXCR, TCRdb re-called the RT-PCR reads, giving one row per CDR3 protein. The sample contains more than 1,500 distinct CDR3 sequences, 70% to 85% of which appear only once. The sample here was T cells from blood (PBMCs), unsorted or a sorted subset (not recorded which), taken before or after yellow fever vaccination (not recorded which). The receptors were sampled from a female donor who received the yellow fever vaccine.

This clonotype is labeled as large. This rearrangement joins TRBV10-3 to TRBJ1-1; the D gene is possibly TRBD1 (6 bases). Germline V gene lookup returns CDR1 ENHRY and CDR2 SYGVKD. V was clipped by 0 bases and J by 2 bases, with 10 bases between them. CDR3 length: 15 residues. The CDR3 coding sequence is TGTGCCATCAGTGAGTCCTTCAGGGGTAACACTGAAGCTTTCTTT. Protein: CAISESFRGNTEAFF.

V gene TRBV30 combines with J gene TRBJ2-1; 8 bases line up with TRBD2. Germline CDR1 is GTSNPN and CDR2 is SVGIG (reference sequence). V shed 1 base, J shed 3 bases, and the junction held 5 bases outside the gene matches. The CDR3 contains 15 residues. CDR3 nucleotide sequence: TGTGCCTGGAGTGCACTAGCGGTTGACTACAATGAGCAGTTCTTC. This codes for CAWSALAVDYNEQFF.